The 9 T cell receptor beta chains reported below all come from one sample, sequenced in a study of T cell responses to AZD1222 COVID-19 vaccine (dated by TCRdb to about 2021). Libraries were made using the immunoSEQ multiplex PCR assay. TCRdb took this table from immuneACCESS and kept in-frame rearrangements with V and J called. Such tables lack part of the clones; where checked against another copy, unresolved V genes explain under half of the gap, and the rest is unexplained. Within this sample are around 160,000 clones, with under 95% of them counted one time only. The top ten hold roughly 2.9% of the sample. This sample's time point label indicates: baseline before first vaccination. The sample's treatment or condition label, decoded: meningococcal conjugate vaccine given as trial control. Source: peripheral blood, taken on day 0 of MenACWY control vaccination. These receptor sequences come from an adult in good health.

The chain uses TRBV5-4 and TRBJ1-4; D may be TRBD1 (5 bases). The length of the CDR3 is 14 residues. The germline CDR1 and CDR2 sequences are SGHNT and YYREEE (reference sequence). Trimming cost V 1 base and J 8 bases, with 12 bases left between them. The CDR3 reads CASSLKGRGEKLFF. The CDR3 DNA sequence: TGTGCCAGCAGCTTGAAAGGGAGGGGAGAAAAACTGTTTTTT.

The V and J genes are TRBV27 and TRBJ1-2; D is unresolved. Trimming shortened V by 2 bases and J by 0 bases, and 10 bases separated the two germline ends. CDR1 and CDR2 from the germline V gene are MNHEY and SMNVEV (reference sequence). The CDR3 has 15 amino acids. The CDR3 loop reads CASSLIPGSNYGYTF. CDR3 in DNA: TGTGCCAGCAGTTTAATCCCCGGATCTAACTATGGCTACACCTTC.

The rearrangement uses TRBV7-9 and TRBJ1-2, with a possible D match to TRBD1 (5 bases). CDR3 length: 17 amino acids. CDR1 is SEHNR and CDR2 is FQNEAQ in the germline V gene (reference sequence). The V and J ends lost 4 bases and 4 bases respectively, with 22 bases between them. CDR3 in amino acids: CASSSTDDGSYGYGYTF. In DNA, the CDR3 is TGTGCCAGCAGCTCGACAGACGATGGATCCTATGGCTATGGCTACACCTTC.

This clone appeared a single time. The chain carries TRBV28 and TRBJ2-2; 7 bases line up with TRBD1. The CDR3 spans 14 residues. The germline V gene encodes CDR1 MDHEN and CDR2 SYDVKM. V trimming: 5 bases; J trimming: 4 bases; junction bases outside the gene matches: 4. CDR3 DNA: TGTGCCAGCAGTCGACAGGGTTCCACCGGGGAGCTGTTTTTT. It encodes CASSRQGSTGELFF.

This clone is a singleton in its sample. The chain carries TRBV7-6 and TRBJ1-2, with D perhaps matching TRBD1 (5 bases). There are 13 residues in the CDR3. Trimming removed 5 bases at V and 6 bases at J, with 13 bases between. CDR1 and CDR2 (germline): SGHVS, FNYEAQ. In nucleotides, the CDR3 is TGTGCCAGCAGCGGGTCTGGGGGAAATGGCTACACCTTC. Residues: CASSGSGGNGYTF.

The rearrangement uses TRBV28 and TRBJ1-4; the D gene is possibly TRBD1 (6 bases). Trimming stripped 9 bases from V and 5 bases from J, with 19 bases between. CDR3 length equals 15 residues. Germline CDR1 reads MDHEN; CDR2 reads SYDVKM. CDR3 in amino acids: CASLPSGAANEKLFF. The CDR3 DNA follows: TGTGCCAGTCTGCCCTCAGGGGCTGCGAATGAAAAACTGTTTTTT.

The chain links TRBV9 to TRBJ2-3, with TRBD1 matching over 7 bases. This CDR3 is built from 16 residues. J gave up 2 bases and V 1 base, and 7 bases lay outside the gene matches. The germline gives CDR1 SGDLS, CDR2 YYNGEE. CDR3 protein: CASSVWTGGFTDTQYF. CDR3 sequence (DNA): TGTGCCAGCAGCGTATGGACAGGAGGTTTCACAGATACGCAGTATTTT.

The V and J genes are TRBV28 and TRBJ1-2; D is unresolved. CDR3 length: 16 residues. V was shortened by 5 bases and J by 5 bases, with 21 bases between the two germline ends. The V gene's germline CDR1 is MDHEN and CDR2 SYDVKM. CDR3 protein: CASSHSGWRETYGYTF. In nucleotides, the CDR3 is TGTGCCAGCAGTCATTCGGGATGGCGGGAAACGTATGGCTACACCTTC.

The V call is TRBV4-1, the J call TRBJ1-2, with D tentatively TRBD1 (6 bases). V lost 5 bases to trimming and J lost 4 bases, with 29 bases between them. Per the germline V gene, CDR1 is MGHRA and CDR2 is YSYEKL. The CDR3 contains 19 residues. The CDR3 sequence: CASSSPLPLTGSKGYGYTF. In DNA, the CDR3 is TGCGCCAGCAGCTCACCCCTCCCACTGACAGGCTCCAAAGGCTATGGCTACACCTTC.